This TCR beta chain was captured by sequencing in a study of PD-1 blockade in classical Hodgkin lymphoma. The sample's time point: cycle 4 day 1 (C4D1), after more than five weeks of nivolumab. Each patient's relapse followed autologous stem cell transplantation, and brentuximab vedotin exposure varied. Repertoires were generated with immunoSEQ multiplex PCR, while TCRdb's copy carries only in-frame clones and drops some. The data contain roughly 64,000 clones, about 92% of them singletons. Germline loops: CDR1 SQVTM, CDR2 ANQGSEA. The CDR3 runs 11 residues. The V gene lost 6 bases and the J gene lost 10 bases, with 14 bases spanning the gap.

The chain combines TRBV29-1 with TRBJ2-3; no reliable D call. The sequence was obtained from a human donor with classical Hodgkin lymphoma. Sequencing was performed on peripheral blood mononuclear cells (PBMCs), taken before the fourth cycle of nivolumab. Here the CDR3 DNA reads TGCAGCGTAAGGGATCCAAAGGCGCAGTATTTT. Its translation is CSVRDPKAQYF.